These 25 T cell receptor beta chains originate from one sample sequenced in a study of regulatory T cells in long-lasting Graves disease. Specified time point: newly diagnosed GD, antithyroid drugs for less than 3 months. After RNA was extracted from PBMCs, the TCR library was made from it. Arm-PCR with iRepertoire HTBI primers amplified the CDR3 regions for these TCR beta libraries. TCRdb redid the calling of the multiplex PCR reads with MiXCR, one entry per CDR3 protein. The sample lists approximately 470,000 distinct CDR3 sequences; roughly 15% were seen once. These data were also reused for a study on T cells in Graves' hyperthyroidism and ophthalmopathy.

Sequenced material: peripheral blood mononuclear cells (PBMCs), taken at new diagnosis, from a patient treated with antithyroid drugs. Every receptor here comes from a man in his forties or fifties with Graves disease.

CDR3 loop: CASSPRQVSQWDTEAFF. The CDR3 coding sequence is TGTGCCAGCTCACCCCGCCAAGTATCTCAATGGGACACTGAAGCTTTCTTT. The chain couples TRBV18 to TRBJ1-1, with D unresolved. Germline CDR1 KGHSH, CDR2 LQKENI. Between the trimmed V and J ends, which lost 3 bases and 3 bases, there was a span of 20 bases. There are 17 residues in the CDR3. Based on the CDR3 plus reference TRBV18 and TRBJ1-1, the full variable domain is NAGVMQNPRHLVRRRGQEARLRCSPMKGHSHVYWYRQLPEEGLKFMVYLQKENIIDESGMPKERFSAEFPKEGPSILRIQQVVRGDSAAYFCASSPRQVSQWDTEAFFGQGTRLTVV.

This clonotype was detected ten times or more. Here the CDR3 DNA reads TGTGCCAGCAGCTCAGTAAGGGACCTGGACGAGCAGTACTTC. Residues: CASSSVRDLDEQYF. The rearrangement links TRBV28 to TRBJ2-7; D is perhaps TRBD1 or TRBD2 (5 bases each). Germline V gene lookup returns CDR1 MDHEN and CDR2 SYDVKM. Trimming cost V 6 bases and J 5 bases, with 17 bases left between them. The CDR3 sequence is 14 residues long.

This clonotype was counted once. The rearrangement joins TRBV11-2 to TRBJ2-4; 7 bases agree with TRBD1. The J call may be incorrect, as the DNA end agrees better with TRBJ2-7. The CDR3 sequence is 14 residues long. Germline assignment: CDR1 SGHAT and CDR2 FQNNGV. The CDR3 loop reads CASSLQGRTGEQYF. The CDR3 DNA is TGTGCCAGCAGCCTACAGGGGCGGACCGGCGAGCAGTACTTC.

The chain has TRBV11-2 and TRBJ2-1; TRBD2 agrees at 14 bases. This CDR3 contains 17 residues. V shed 4 bases, J shed 8 bases, and the junction held 10 bases outside the gene matches. The germline gives CDR1 SGHAT, CDR2 FQNNGV. The CDR3 DNA reads as TGTGCCAGCAGCTCGGGGGGGACTAGCGGGAGAATTGATGAGCAGTTCTTC. It is translated as CASSSGGTSGRIDEQFF.

The chain combines TRBV4-2 with TRBJ1-1, with D perhaps TRBD1 (6 bases). This CDR3 is 18 amino acids long. The V end lost 0 bases, the J end lost 0 bases, and 17 bases lay between the germline ends. Germline CDR1 reads LGHNA; CDR2 reads YNFKEQ. The CDR3 is CASSQDSGGRPMNTEAFF. Here the CDR3 DNA reads TGTGCCAGCAGCCAAGACTCCGGGGGGCGGCCAATGAACACTGAAGCTTTCTTT.

This clonotype was observed many times. CDR3 in DNA: TGTGCCACCAGTGAGGCAGCGGGGACCTACAATGAGCAGTTCTTC. Its protein product is CATSEAAGTYNEQFF. The V gene is TRBV24-1, the J gene TRBJ2-1; 7 nucleotides align to TRBD2. The CDR3 runs 15 residues. The V and J ends lost 4 bases and 2 bases, in that order; junction bases with no gene match: 4. Germline V gene data show CDR1 as KGHDR and CDR2 as SFDVKD.

The sample holds a few counts of this clonotype. This rearrangement joins TRBV19 to TRBJ2-1; TRBD2 matches 9 bases. The CDR3 runs 17 residues. The J segment lost 5 bases and the V segment lost 3 bases, leaving 11 bases of the junction unmatched. Germline CDR1 and CDR2: LNHDA and SQIVND (reference sequence). CDR3 sequence (DNA): TGTGCCAGTAGTATTCGCGGGAGGGGAGGACGAAACAATGAGCAGTTCTTC. Amino acid sequence: CASSIRGRGGRNNEQFF.

This clonotype has a handful of counts. One end of the junction varies from germline; a read error may be responsible. The CDR3 here is CSVEVWRAPAETRYF. CDR3 nucleotide sequence: TGCAGCGTTGAGGTTTGGCGGGCCCCCGCAGAGACCCGGTACTTC. This rearrangement joins TRBV29-1 to TRBJ2-5; maybe TRBD2 (5 bases). The CDR3 has 15 amino acids. Germline V gene sequence: CDR1 SQVTM, CDR2 ANQGSEA.

This chain connects TRBV20-1 to TRBJ2-1; the match to TRBD1 covers 9 bases. The germline CDR1 and CDR2 sequences are DFQATT and SNEGSKA (reference sequence). V was clipped by 6 bases and J by 7 bases; unmatched bases: 13. The CDR3 length is 15 residues. The CDR3 sequence is CSARTTGGWRNEQFF. The CDR3, as DNA: TGCAGTGCCAGGACGACAGGGGGGTGGAGGAATGAGCAGTTCTTC.

This clonotype was picked up many times. This chain links TRBV30 with TRBJ2-1; D is unclear. The ends were cut back, 0 bases at V and 7 bases at J, with 7 bases in the middle. CDR3 length: 12 residues. Per the germline V gene, CDR1 is GTSNPN and CDR2 is SVGIG (reference sequence). This CDR3 reads CAWSVIQNEQFF. CDR3 nucleotides: TGTGCCTGGAGTGTAATCCAGAATGAGCAGTTCTTC. Full variable domain (missing parts from reference TRBV30 and TRBJ2-1): SQTIHQWPATLVQPVGSPLSLECTVEGTSNPNLYWYRQAAGRGLQLLFYSVGIGQISSEVPQNLSASRPQDRQFILSSKKLLLSDSGFYLCAWSVIQNEQFFGPGTRLTVL.

V and J are TRBV2 and TRBJ2-1, with D hard to call. The germline V gene encodes CDR1 SNHLY and CDR2 FYNNEI. The CDR3 length is 14 residues. The V and J ends lost 7 bases and 5 bases respectively, with 15 bases between them. The CDR3 region has the DNA TGTGCCAGCACCGAGAATGGACCCAACAATGAGCAGTTCTTC. It is translated as CASTENGPNNEQFF.

At least ten counts were recorded for this clonotype. V gene TRBV12-3 or TRBV12-4 combines with J gene TRBJ2-7; TRBD2 matches at 11 bases. V shed 5 bases and J 2 bases; nucleotides not matched to a gene: 5. The CDR3 is made up of 15 amino acids. CDR3: CASSLTSGGTYEQYF. DNA of the CDR3: TGTGCCAGCAGTCTAACTAGCGGGGGAACCTACGAGCAGTACTTC.

This clonotype was picked up many times. The rearrangement uses TRBV24-1 and TRBJ2-1; D is possibly TRBD1 (5 bases). The CDR3 length is 15 residues. Trimming shortened V by 3 bases and J by 1 base, and 9 bases separated the two germline ends. The germline CDR1 and CDR2 sequences are KGHDR and SFDVKD. The CDR3 sequence is CATSDAGLSYNEQFF. For the CDR3, the DNA is TGTGCCACCAGTGATGCAGGGCTGTCCTACAATGAGCAGTTCTTC.

This clonotype has at least ten counts. The chain couples TRBV5-1 to TRBJ2-2, with TRBD1 matching over 8 bases. Per germline, CDR1 SGHRS and CDR2 YFSETQ. The CDR3 contains 15 residues. J gave up 1 base and V 3 bases, and 2 bases lay outside the gene matches. The chain's CDR3 is CASSSGQENTGELFF. CDR3 nucleotide sequence: TGCGCCAGCAGCTCGGGACAGGAGAACACCGGGGAGCTGTTTTTT.

The chain carries TRBV11-3 and TRBJ2-7; D may be TRBD2 (6 bases). Looked up from germline, CDR1 is SGHNT and CDR2 is YENEEA. This CDR3 has 16 residues. Trimming left V 5 bases short and J 5 bases short, with 22 bases between. The DNA for the CDR3 is TGTGCCAGCAGCCTCGAGACTAGTCCCTATATGAACGAGCAGTACTTC. It translates to CASSLETSPYMNEQYF.

This clonotype occurred many times. The CDR3 DNA reads as TGTGCCAGCTCAGGAGGGTACACTGAAGCTTTCTTT. It translates to CASSGGYTEAFF. This chain links TRBV18 with TRBJ1-1, with D unclear. This CDR3 spans 12 amino acids. Germline CDR1 reads KGHSH; CDR2 reads LQKENI. V lost 5 bases to trimming and J lost 3 bases, with 7 bases between them.

J is TRBJ1-5 and V is TRBV7-3; 11 nucleotides align to TRBD1. The CDR3 contains 18 residues. CDR1 is SGHTA and CDR2 is FQGTGA in the germline V gene. The V and J ends lost 5 bases and 0 bases, in that order; junction bases with no gene match: 9. CDR3 residues: CASSLRDRGFNSNQPQHF. In DNA form, the CDR3 reads TGTGCCAGCAGCCTCCGGGACAGGGGGTTTAATAGCAATCAGCCCCAGCATTTT.

This clonotype was picked up many times. CDR3 loop: CASSISVYGETQYF. The CDR3 bases are TGTGCCAGTAGTATATCAGTATACGGAGAGACCCAGTACTTC. The chain couples TRBV19 to TRBJ2-5; no reliable D call. V lost 2 bases to trimming and J lost 4 bases, with 11 bases between them. CDR1 is LNHDA and CDR2 is SQIVND in the germline V gene (reference sequence). CDR3 length: 14 residues.

Regarding this clonotype: Being one base from a much bigger clone, this may be a read error. The CDR3 region is CASGLYRESWANVLTF. The CDR3 nucleotides read TGTGCTAGTGGTTTGTACAGGGAATCTTGGGCCAACGTCCTGACTTTC. J is TRBJ2-6 and V is TRBV12-5; possible D gene TRBD1, 6 bases. CDR3 length equals 16 residues. Germline V gene data show CDR1 as LGHNT and CDR2 as FRNRAP. V was clipped by 2 bases and J by 5 bases, with 13 bases between them. Complete variable domain (other parts from reference TRBV12-5 and TRBJ2-6): DARVTQTPRHKVTEMGQEVTMRCQPILGHNTVFWYRQTMMQGLELLAYFRNRAPLDDSGMPKDRFSAEMPDATLATLKIQPSEPRDSAVYFCASGLYRESWANVLTFGAGSRLTVL.

This clonotype was observed many times. This chain connects TRBV5-1 to TRBJ2-2, with 10 bases aligning to TRBD2. The CDR3 has 18 residues. Germline-derived CDR1 and CDR2 are SGHRS and YFSETQ. The V gene end was trimmed by 0 bases and the J gene end by 0 bases; junction bases not matched to a gene: 5. This CDR3 reads CASSLGSLAGANTGELFF. The CDR3 DNA sequence: TGCGCCAGCAGCTTGGGCTCGCTAGCGGGAGCGAACACCGGGGAGCTGTTTTTT.

This clonotype turned up a few times. This sequence joins TRBV24-1 and TRBJ2-1, with D unresolved. Deletions cut 4 bases from V and 0 bases from J, with 6 bases between. There are 14 residues in the CDR3. Germline V gene data show CDR1 as KGHDR and CDR2 as SFDVKD. The CDR3 coding sequence is TGTGCCACCAGTGACCCAGGCTCCTACAATGAGCAGTTCTTC. This translates into CATSDPGSYNEQFF.

Only a few counts were recorded for this clonotype. The rearrangement links TRBV25-1 to TRBJ2-1; 7 nucleotides match TRBD2. Germline assignment: CDR1 MGHDK and CDR2 SYGVNS. The CDR3 has 13 residues. Losses at the gene ends were 11 bases for V and 3 bases for J; bases not matched to a gene: 7. The CDR3 region has the DNA TGTGCCGTAGGTCTAGCGGACTACAATGAGCAGTTCTTC. This gives the protein CAVGLADYNEQFF.

This clonotype has a count of ten or more. The rearrangement joins TRBV6-2 or TRBV6-3 to TRBJ2-7; D perhaps matches TRBD2 (6 bases). Deletions cut 5 bases from V and 0 bases from J, with 17 bases between. CDR3 length: 16 residues. The germline V gene has CDR1 MNHEY and CDR2 SVGEGT. Written as DNA, the CDR3 is TGTGCCAGCAGTGAAGCGGGCCAGGGAGGCTCCTACGAGCAGTACTTC. This sequence encodes CASSEAGQGGSYEQYF.

This clonotype was found many times. V gene TRBV11-2 combines with J gene TRBJ1-5; 8 bases agree with TRBD1. Germline V gene data show CDR1 as SGHAT and CDR2 as FQNNGV. V lost 6 bases to trimming and J lost 4 bases; unmatched junction nucleotides: 8. CDR3 length equals 15 residues. The CDR3 is CASSPGTGPNQPQHF. The CDR3 region has the DNA TGTGCCAGCAGTCCCGGGACAGGACCTAATCAGCCCCAGCATTTT.

In its sample, this clonotype was seen many times. The V call is TRBV5-5, the J call TRBJ1-4; no clear D gene. CDR1 and CDR2 from the germline V gene are SGHKS and YYEKEE (reference sequence). Trimming took 0 bases from V and 1 from J, leaving 10 bases between them. There are 16 residues in the CDR3. CDR3 in DNA: TGTGCCAGCAGCTTGGGGGGAATGGGAACTAATGAAAAACTGTTTTTT. It codes for CASSLGGMGTNEKLFF.